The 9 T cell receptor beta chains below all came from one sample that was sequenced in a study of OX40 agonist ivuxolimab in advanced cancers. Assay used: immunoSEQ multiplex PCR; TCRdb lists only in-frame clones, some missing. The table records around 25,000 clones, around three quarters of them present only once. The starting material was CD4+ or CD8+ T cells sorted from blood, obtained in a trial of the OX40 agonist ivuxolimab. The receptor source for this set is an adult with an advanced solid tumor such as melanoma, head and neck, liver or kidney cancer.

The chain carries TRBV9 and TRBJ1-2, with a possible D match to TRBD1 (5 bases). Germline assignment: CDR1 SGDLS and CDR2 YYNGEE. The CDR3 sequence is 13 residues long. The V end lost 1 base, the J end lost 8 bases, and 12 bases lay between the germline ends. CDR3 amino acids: CASSVTGGGGYTF. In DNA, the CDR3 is TGTGCCAGCAGCGTAACTGGGGGAGGAGGCTACACCTTC.

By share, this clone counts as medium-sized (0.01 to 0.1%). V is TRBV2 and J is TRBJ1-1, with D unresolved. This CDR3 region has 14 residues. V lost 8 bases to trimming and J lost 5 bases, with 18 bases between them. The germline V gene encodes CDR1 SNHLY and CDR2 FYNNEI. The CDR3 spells CASLGEARWTEAFF. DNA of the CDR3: TGTGCCAGCCTCGGGGAGGCGCGTTGGACTGAAGCTTTCTTT.

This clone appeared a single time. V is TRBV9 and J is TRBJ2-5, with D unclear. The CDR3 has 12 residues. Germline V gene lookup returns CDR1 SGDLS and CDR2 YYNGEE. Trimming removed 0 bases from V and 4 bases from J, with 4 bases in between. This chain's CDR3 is CASSVGGETQYF. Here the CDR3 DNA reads TGTGCCAGCAGCGTAGGGGGAGAGACCCAGTACTTC. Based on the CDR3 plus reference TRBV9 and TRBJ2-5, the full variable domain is DSGVTQTPKHLITATGQRVTLRCSPRSGDLSVYWYQQSLDQGLQFLIQYYNGEERAKGNILERFSAQQFPDLHSELNLSSLELGDSALYFCASSVGGETQYFGPGTRLLVL.

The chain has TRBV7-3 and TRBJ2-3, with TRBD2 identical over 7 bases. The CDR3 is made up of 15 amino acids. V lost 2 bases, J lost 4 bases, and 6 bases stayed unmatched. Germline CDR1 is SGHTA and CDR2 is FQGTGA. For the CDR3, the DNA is TGTGCCAGCAGCTTATGGGCTAGCGGCTCAGATACGCAGTATTTT. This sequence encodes CASSLWASGSDTQYF.

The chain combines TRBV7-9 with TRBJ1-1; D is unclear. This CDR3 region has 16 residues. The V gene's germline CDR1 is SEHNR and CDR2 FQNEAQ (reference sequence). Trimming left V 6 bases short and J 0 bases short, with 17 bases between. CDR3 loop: CASSPVGETMNTEAFF. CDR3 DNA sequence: TGTGCCAGCAGTCCGGTCGGGGAAACCATGAACACTGAAGCTTTCTTT.

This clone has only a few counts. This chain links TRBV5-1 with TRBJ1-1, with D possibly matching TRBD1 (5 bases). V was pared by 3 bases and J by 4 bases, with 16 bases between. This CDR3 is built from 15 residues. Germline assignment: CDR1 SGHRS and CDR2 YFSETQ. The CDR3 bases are TGCGCCAGCAGCTGGCTACAGGCGACCCTCACTGAAGCTTTCTTT. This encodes CASSWLQATLTEAFF.

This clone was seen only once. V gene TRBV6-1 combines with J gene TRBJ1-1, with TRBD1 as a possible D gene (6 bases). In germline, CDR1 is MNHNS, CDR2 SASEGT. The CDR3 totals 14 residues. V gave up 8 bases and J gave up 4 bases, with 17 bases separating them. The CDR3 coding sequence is TGTGCCAGCGGGGTTAGGGGGGTGAGCACTGAAGCTTTCTTT. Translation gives CASGVRGVSTEAFF.

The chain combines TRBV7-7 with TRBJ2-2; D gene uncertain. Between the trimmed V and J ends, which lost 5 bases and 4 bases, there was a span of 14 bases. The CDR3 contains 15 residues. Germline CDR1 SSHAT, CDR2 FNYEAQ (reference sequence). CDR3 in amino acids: CASSPDLTVTGELFF. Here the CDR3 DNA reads TGTGCCAGCAGCCCAGACCTTACGGTCACCGGGGAGCTGTTTTTT.

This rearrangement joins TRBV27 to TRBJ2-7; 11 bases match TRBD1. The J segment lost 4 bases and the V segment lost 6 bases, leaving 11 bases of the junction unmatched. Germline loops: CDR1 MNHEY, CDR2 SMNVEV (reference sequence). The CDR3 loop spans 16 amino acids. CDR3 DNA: TGTGCCAGCAGACCTAGGACGGGACAGGGGGTTTACGAGCAGTACTTC. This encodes CASRPRTGQGVYEQYF.